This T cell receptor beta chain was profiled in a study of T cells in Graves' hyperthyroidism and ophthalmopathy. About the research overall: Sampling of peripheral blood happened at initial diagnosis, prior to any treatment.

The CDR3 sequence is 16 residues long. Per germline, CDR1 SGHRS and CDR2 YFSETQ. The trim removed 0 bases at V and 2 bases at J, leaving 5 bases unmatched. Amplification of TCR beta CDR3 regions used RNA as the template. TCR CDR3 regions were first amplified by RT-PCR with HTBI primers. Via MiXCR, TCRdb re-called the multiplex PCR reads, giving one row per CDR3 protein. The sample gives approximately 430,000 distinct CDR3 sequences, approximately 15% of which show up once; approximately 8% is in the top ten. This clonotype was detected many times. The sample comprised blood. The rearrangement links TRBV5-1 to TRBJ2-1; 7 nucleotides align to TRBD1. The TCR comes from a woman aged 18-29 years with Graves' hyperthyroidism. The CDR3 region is CASSLEVRGTYNEQFF. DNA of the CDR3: TGCGCCAGCAGCTTGGAGGTCAGGGGGACCTACAATGAGCAGTTCTTC.